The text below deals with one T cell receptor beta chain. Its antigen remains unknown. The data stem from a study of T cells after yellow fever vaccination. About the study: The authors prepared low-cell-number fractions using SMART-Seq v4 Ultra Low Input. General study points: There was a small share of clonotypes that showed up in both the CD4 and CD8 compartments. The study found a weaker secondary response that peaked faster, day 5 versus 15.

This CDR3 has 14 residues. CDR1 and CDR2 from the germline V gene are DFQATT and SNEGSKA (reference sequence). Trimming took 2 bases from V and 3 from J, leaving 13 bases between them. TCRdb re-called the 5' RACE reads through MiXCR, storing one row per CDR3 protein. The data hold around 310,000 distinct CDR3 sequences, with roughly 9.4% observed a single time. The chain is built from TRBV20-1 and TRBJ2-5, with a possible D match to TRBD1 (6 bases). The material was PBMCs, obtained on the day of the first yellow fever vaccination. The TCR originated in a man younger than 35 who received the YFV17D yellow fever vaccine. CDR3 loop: CSARRVSGEETQYF. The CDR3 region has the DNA TGCAGTGCTAGAAGGGTCTCAGGGGAAGAGACCCAGTACTTC.